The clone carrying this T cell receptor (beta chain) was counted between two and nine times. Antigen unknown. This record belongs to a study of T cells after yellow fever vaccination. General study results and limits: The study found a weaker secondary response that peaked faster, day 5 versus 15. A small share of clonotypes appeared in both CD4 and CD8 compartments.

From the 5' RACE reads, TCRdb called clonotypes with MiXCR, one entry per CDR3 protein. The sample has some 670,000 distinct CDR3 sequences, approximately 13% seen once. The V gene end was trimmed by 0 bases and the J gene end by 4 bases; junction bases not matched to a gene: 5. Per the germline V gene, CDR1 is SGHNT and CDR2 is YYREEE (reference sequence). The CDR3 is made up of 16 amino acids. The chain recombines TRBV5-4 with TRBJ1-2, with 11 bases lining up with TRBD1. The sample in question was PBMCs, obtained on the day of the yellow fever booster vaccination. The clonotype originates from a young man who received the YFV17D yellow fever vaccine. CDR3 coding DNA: TGTGCCAGCAGCTTGGTGGACAGGGGGCCCAGCTATGGCTACACCTTC. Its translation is CASSLVDRGPSYGYTF. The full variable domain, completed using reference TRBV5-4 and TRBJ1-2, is ETGVTQSPTHLIKTRGQQVTLRCSSQSGHNTVSWYQQALGQGPQFIFQYYREEENGRGNFPPRFSGLQFPNYSSELNVNALELDDSALYLCASSLVDRGPSYGYTFGSGTRLTVV.